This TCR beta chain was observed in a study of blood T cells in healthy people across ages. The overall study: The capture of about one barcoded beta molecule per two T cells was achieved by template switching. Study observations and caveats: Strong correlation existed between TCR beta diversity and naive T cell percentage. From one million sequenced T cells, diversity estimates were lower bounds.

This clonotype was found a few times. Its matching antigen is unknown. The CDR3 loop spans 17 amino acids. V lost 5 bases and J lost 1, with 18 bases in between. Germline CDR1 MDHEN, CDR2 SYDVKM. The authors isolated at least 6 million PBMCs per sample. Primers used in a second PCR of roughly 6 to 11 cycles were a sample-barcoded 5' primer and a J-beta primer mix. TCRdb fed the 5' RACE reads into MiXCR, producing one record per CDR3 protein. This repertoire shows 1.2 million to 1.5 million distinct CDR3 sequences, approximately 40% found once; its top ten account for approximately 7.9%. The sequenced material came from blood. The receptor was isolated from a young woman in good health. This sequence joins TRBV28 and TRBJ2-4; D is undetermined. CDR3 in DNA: TGTGCCAGCAGTCCACCCCTAGGGATAGGGGCCAAAAACATTCAGTACTTC. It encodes CASSPPLGIGAKNIQYF.